Following are 6 T cell receptor beta chains from one sample sequenced in a study of OX40 agonist ivuxolimab in advanced cancers. Library creation used the immunoSEQ multiplex PCR assay. In TCRdb, the immuneACCESS table is reduced to in-frame sequences with V and J assigned. These tables do not hold every clone; where another copy was compared, an unresolved V gene accounts for under half, and the others remain unexplained. This sample comprises some 44,000 clones, roughly nine tenths of them detected only once. The ten largest account for under 5.5% of the sample. The material sequenced was CD4+ or CD8+ T cells sorted from blood, taken in a trial of the OX40 agonist ivuxolimab. These receptors all come from an adult with an advanced solid tumor such as melanoma, head and neck, liver or kidney cancer.

V gene TRBV10-2 combines with J gene TRBJ2-5; no firm D call. Germline loops: CDR1 WSHSY, CDR2 SAAADI. V gave up 8 bases and J gave up 1 base, with 5 bases separating them. The CDR3 totals 11 residues. Here the CDR3 DNA reads TGCGCCAGCGCGGCCCAAGAGACCCAGTACTTC. It specifies CASAAQETQYF.

The chain links TRBV5-4 to TRBJ1-1; 7 bases are shared with TRBD1. The CDR3 has 13 amino acids. V was pared by 5 bases and J by 5 bases, with 6 bases of the junction left unmatched. Germline V CDR1 and CDR2: SGHNT, YYREEE (reference sequence). The DNA for the CDR3 is TGTGCCAGCAGAGAACAGGGGTCGACTGAAGCTTTCTTT. It specifies CASREQGSTEAFF.

This sequence joins TRBV7-9 and TRBJ1-1, with a possible D match to TRBD1 (5 bases). Looked up from germline, CDR1 is SEHNR and CDR2 is FQNEAQ (reference sequence). V shed 2 bases and J shed 9 bases, with 10 bases lying between them. CDR3 length: 12 residues. DNA of the CDR3: TGTGCCAGCAGCTTAAGGCAGGACAAAGCTTTCTTT. This gives the protein CASSLRQDKAFF.

CDR3 coding DNA: TGTGCCAGCAGCGTAGCGGGAGGCCCTATTATCACAGATACGCAGTATTTT. This gives the protein CASSVAGGPIITDTQYF. The chain joins TRBV9 to TRBJ2-3; TRBD2 agrees at 7 bases. The germline V gene has CDR1 SGDLS and CDR2 YYNGEE. CDR3 length equals 17 residues. The V gene end was trimmed by 0 bases and the J gene end by 2 bases; junction bases not matched to a gene: 9.

This chain connects TRBV2 to TRBJ1-4; D gene unclear. Germline V CDR1 and CDR2: SNHLY, FYNNEI. The CDR3 totals 13 residues. The ends were cut back, 6 bases at V and 6 bases at J, with 11 bases in the middle. The CDR3 protein is CASRRPRDEKLFF. The CDR3 DNA reads as TGTGCCAGCAGAAGACCGAGGGATGAAAAACTGTTTTTT.

The V gene is TRBV10-3, the J gene TRBJ1-1; TRBD1 matches 7 bases. With V trimmed by 4 bases and J by 4 bases, 15 bases remained unmatched. From germline, CDR1 is ENHRY and CDR2 SYGVKD. The CDR3 covers 17 residues. CDR3 protein: CAISARQGTVPTTEAFF. DNA of the CDR3: TGTGCCATCAGTGCCCGACAGGGCACCGTTCCTACCACTGAAGCTTTCTTT.